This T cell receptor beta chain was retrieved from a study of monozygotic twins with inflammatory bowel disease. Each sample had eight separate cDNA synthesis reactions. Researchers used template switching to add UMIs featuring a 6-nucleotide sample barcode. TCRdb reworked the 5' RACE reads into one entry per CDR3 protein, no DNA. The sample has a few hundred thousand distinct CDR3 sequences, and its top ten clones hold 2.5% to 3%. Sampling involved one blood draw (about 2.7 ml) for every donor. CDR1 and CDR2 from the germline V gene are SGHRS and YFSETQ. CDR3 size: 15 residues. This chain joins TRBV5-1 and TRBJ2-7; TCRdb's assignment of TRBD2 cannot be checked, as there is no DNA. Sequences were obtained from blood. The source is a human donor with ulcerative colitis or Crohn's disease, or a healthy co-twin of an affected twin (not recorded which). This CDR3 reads CASSSPGTHSYEQYF.